This TCR beta chain was sequenced for a study of T-cell memory formation after mild COVID-19. Study outcomes and limitations: Pre-infection memory contained some responding clones, which suggested that cross-reactive memory had joined.

Comment on this clonotype: Antigen: not known.

CDR1 and CDR2 (germline): SGHNT, YENEEA. The V end lost 4 bases, the J end lost 3 bases, and 7 bases lay between the germline ends. This CDR3 is 14 amino acids long. Using constant-segment primers, 5'RACE produced TCR alpha and TCR beta cDNA libraries carrying sample barcodes and UMIs. TCRdb reanalysed the 5' RACE reads using MiXCR and keeps one entry per CDR3 protein. Of about 6,100 distinct CDR3 sequences detected, around 20% appear once; the ten largest clones hold 55% to 60%. The source of this sequence is an adult woman who had mild COVID-19 (a few samples of this study predate the infection). Cell type and time point are not known. The sample comprised PBMCs or a T cell subset sorted from them (not recorded which). This chain links TRBV11-3 with TRBJ2-6, with D possibly matching TRBD2 (6 bases). CDR3 in DNA: TGTGCCAGCAGCTCGGGGGTTGGGGCCAACGTCCTGACTTTC. It encodes CASSSGVGANVLTF. Supplemented by reference TRBV11-3 and TRBJ2-6, the full variable domain reads EAGVVQSPRYKIIEKKQPVAFWCNPISGHNTLYWYLQNLGQGPELLIRYENEEAVDDSQLPKDRFSAERLKGVDSTLKIQPAELGDSAVYLCASSSGVGANVLTFGAGSRLTVL.